Listed here is a single T cell receptor beta chain. This entry belongs to a study of blood T cells in healthy people across ages. Background on the study: Roughly one uniquely barcoded beta molecule per two T cells was captured.

A second PCR, run for roughly 7 to 12 cycles, used a sample-barcoded 5' primer plus a J-beta primer mix. TCRdb reprocessed the 5' RACE reads with MiXCR, giving one entry per CDR3 protein. The data hold approximately 820,000 distinct CDR3 sequences, with around two fifths observed a single time. Germline V gene lookup returns CDR1 DFQATT and CDR2 SNEGSKA (reference sequence). This CDR3 has 12 residues. V was pared by 2 bases and J by 7 bases, with 12 bases between. Per-sample PBMC isolation yielded at least 6.5 million cells. This sequence originates from a man between 60 and 75 years old in good health. The sequenced material came from blood. The chain carries TRBV20-1 and TRBJ2-7, with D maybe TRBD1 (6 bases). Here the CDR3 DNA reads TGCAGTGCTAGACGACAGGCAGGGGAGCAGTACTTC. Translation: CSARRQAGEQYF.